Below, one TCR beta chain is given with its context. Antigen unknown. PCR primers comprised 60 Vbeta and 13 Jbeta primers. Data came from immunoSEQ multiplex PCR; TCRdb stores just in-frame clones and leaves some out. The repertoire holds more than 95,000 clones, with approximately 64% as singletons. CDR3 length: 16 residues. Looked up from germline, CDR1 is KGHSH and CDR2 is LQKENI. The V end lost 3 bases, the J end lost 5 bases, and 19 bases lay between the germline ends. This specimen belongs to a study of cytomegalovirus exposure and HLA in healthy donors. Study findings and constraints: Presence/absence analysis assumed near-uniform sequencing depth across donors. Many donors carried some public TCRs, although rarity characterized most TCR sequences.

This receptor was identified in a woman aged 45-65 years in good health and CMV-seronegative. Source material: PBMCs. This chain connects TRBV18 to TRBJ1-2, with D perhaps TRBD1 (6 bases). The CDR3 sequence is CASSPSQGPGGYGYTF. The DNA for the CDR3 is TGTGCCAGCTCACCGTCCCAGGGGCCCGGTGGGTATGGCTACACCTTC.